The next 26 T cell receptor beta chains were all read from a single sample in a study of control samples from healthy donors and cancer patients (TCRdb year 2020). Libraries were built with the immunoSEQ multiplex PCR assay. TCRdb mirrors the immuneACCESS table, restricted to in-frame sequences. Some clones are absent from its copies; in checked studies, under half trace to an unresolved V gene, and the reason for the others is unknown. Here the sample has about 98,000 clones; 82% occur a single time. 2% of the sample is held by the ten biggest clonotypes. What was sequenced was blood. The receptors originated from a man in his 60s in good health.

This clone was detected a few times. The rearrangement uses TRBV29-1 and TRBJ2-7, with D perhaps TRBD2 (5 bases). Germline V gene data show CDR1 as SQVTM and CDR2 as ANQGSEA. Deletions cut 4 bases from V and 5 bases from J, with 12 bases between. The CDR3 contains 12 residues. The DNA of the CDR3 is TGCAGCGTTGGGGTTGCCGGGAACGAGCAGTACTTC. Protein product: CSVGVAGNEQYF.

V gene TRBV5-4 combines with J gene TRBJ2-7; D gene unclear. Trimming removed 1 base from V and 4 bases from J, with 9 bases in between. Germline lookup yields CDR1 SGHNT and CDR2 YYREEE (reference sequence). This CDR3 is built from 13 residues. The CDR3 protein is CASSLRNPYEQYF. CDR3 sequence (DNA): TGTGCCAGCAGCTTGCGCAACCCTTACGAGCAGTACTTC.

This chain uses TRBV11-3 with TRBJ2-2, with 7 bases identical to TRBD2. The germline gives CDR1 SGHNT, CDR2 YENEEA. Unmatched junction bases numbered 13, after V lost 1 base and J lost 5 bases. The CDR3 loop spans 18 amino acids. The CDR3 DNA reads TGTGCCAGCAGCTTAGGTTTTAGAGGCGGGAGTAGTACCGGGGAGCTGTTTTTT. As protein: CASSLGFRGGSSTGELFF.

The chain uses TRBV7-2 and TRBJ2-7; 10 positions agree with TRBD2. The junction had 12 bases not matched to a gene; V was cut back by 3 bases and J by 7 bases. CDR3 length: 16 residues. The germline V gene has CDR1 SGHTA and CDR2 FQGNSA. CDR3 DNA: TGTGCCAGCAGCTTGTCTAGCGGGAGTCCTTCGTATGAGCAGTACTTC. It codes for CASSLSSGSPSYEQYF. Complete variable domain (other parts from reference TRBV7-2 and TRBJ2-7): GAGVSQSPSNKVTEKGKDVELRCDPISGHTALYWYRQSLGQGLEFLIYFQGNSAPDKSGLPSDRFSAERTGGSVSTLTIQRTQQEDSAVYLCASSLSSGSPSYEQYFGPGTRLTVT.

The CDR3 nucleotides are TGTGCCAGCAGCCAAAACAGGGTAAGGGAGCAGTTCTTC. Protein sequence: CASSQNRVREQFF. The V call is TRBV7-6, the J call TRBJ2-1; a weak D match, TRBD1 (6 bases). V shed 5 bases and J shed 10 bases, with 15 bases lying between them. CDR3 length: 13 residues. Looked up from germline, CDR1 is SGHVS and CDR2 is FNYEAQ.

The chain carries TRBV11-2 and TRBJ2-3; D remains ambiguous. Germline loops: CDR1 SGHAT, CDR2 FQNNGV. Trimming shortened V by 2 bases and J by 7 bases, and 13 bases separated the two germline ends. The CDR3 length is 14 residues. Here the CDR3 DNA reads TGTGCCAGCAGCTTAACGTCGTCCCGGAATACGCAGTATTTT. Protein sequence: CASSLTSSRNTQYF.

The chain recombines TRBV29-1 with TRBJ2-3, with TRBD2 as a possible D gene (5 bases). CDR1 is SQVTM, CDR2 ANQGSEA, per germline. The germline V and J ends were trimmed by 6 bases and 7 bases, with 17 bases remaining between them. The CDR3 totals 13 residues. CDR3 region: CSVSGLLENTQYF. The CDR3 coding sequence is TGCAGCGTATCGGGTCTACTAGAGAATACGCAGTATTTT.

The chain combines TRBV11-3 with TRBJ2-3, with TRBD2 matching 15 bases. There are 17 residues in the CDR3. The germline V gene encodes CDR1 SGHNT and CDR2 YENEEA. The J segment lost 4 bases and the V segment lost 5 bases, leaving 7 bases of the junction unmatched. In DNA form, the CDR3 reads TGTGCCAGCAGCATCGGACTAGCGGGGGGGGGCGCAGATACGCAGTATTTT. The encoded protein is CASSIGLAGGGADTQYF.

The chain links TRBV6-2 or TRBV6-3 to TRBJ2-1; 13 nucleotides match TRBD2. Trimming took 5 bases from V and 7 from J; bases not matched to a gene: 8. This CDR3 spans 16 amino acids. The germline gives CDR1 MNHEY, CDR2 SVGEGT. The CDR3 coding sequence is TGTGCCAGCAGTAGGGGACTAGCGGGGAGGAAGAATGAGCAGTTCTTC. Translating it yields CASSRGLAGRKNEQFF.

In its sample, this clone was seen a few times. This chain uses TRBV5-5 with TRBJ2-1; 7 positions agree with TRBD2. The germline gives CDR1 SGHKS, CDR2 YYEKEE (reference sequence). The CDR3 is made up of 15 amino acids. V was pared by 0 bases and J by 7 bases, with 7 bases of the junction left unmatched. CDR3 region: CASSLAQRGANEQFF. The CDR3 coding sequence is TGTGCCAGCAGCTTGGCGCAGCGGGGCGCAAATGAGCAGTTCTTC.

The CDR3 here is CARRGSYEQYF. The CDR3 DNA is TGTGCCCGGCGGGGATCCTACGAGCAGTACTTC. This chain uses TRBV21-1 with TRBJ2-7; the table's D call TRBD2 went unverified against the DNA. TRBV21-1 is termed a pseudogene. CDR3 length: 11 residues.

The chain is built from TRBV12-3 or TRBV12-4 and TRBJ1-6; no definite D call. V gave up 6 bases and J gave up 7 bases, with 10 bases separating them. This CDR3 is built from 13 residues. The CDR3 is CASSLDGNSPLHF. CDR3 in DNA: TGTGCCAGCAGCCTGGACGGAAATTCACCCCTCCACTTT.

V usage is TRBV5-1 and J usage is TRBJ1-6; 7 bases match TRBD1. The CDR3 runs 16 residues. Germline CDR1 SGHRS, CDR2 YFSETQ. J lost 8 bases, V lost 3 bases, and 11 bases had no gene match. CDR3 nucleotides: TGCGCCAGCAGCTCAGGGACAACAGGGGCATATTCACCCCTCCACTTT. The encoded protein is CASSSGTTGAYSPLHF.

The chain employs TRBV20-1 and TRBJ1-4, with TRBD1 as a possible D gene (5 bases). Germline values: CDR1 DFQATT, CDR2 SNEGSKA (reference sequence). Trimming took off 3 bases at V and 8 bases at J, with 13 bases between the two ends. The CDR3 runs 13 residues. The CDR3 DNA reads TGCAGTGCTAGTCGACAGTTCGGGGAAAAACTGTTTTTT. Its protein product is CSASRQFGEKLFF.

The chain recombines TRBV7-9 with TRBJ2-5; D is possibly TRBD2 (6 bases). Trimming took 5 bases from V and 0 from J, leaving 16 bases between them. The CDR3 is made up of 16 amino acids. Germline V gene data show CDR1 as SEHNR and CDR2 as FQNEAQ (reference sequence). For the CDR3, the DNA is TGTGCCAGCAGCCCGGCGCGGGGCTCGTACCAAGAGACCCAGTACTTC. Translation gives CASSPARGSYQETQYF.

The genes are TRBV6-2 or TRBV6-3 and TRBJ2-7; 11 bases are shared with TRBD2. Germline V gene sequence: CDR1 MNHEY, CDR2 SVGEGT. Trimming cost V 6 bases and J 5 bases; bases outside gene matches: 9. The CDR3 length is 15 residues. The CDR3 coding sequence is TGTGCCAGCAGCTCCCCGACTAGCGGGAATCACGAGCAGTACTTC. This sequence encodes CASSSPTSGNHEQYF.

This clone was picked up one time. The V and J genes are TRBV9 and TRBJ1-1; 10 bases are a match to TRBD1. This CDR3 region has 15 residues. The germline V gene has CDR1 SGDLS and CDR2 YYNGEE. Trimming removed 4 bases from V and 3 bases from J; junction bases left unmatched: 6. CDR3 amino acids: CASSPWTGGDTEAFF. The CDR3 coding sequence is TGTGCCAGCAGCCCCTGGACAGGGGGAGACACTGAAGCTTTCTTT.

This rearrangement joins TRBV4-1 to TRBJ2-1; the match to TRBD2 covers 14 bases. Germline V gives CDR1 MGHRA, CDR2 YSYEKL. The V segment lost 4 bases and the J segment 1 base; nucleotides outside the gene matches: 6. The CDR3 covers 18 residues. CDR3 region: CASSRGLAGGVSYNEQFF. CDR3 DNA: TGCGCCAGCAGCCGCGGACTAGCGGGGGGCGTATCCTACAATGAGCAGTTCTTC.

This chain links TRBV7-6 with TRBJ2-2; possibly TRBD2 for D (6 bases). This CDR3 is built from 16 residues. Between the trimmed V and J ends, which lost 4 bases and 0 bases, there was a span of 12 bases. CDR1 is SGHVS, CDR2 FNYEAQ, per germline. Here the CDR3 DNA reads TGTGCCAGCAGCTCGAGCGGGTATTCGAACACCGGGGAGCTGTTTTTT. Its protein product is CASSSSGYSNTGELFF.

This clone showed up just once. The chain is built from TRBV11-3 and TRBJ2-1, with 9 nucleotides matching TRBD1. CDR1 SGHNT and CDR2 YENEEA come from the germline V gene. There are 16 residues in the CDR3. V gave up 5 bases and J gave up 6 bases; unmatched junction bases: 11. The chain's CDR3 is CASSDGTGMVGNEQFF. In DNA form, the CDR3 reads TGTGCCAGCAGCGATGGGACAGGGATGGTCGGCAATGAGCAGTTCTTC.

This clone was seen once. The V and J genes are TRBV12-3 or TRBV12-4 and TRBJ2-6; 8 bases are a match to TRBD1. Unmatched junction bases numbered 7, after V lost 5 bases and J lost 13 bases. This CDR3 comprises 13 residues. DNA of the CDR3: TGTGCCAGCAGTGCCGGGACAGGCGATGTCCTGACTTTC. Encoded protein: CASSAGTGDVLTF.

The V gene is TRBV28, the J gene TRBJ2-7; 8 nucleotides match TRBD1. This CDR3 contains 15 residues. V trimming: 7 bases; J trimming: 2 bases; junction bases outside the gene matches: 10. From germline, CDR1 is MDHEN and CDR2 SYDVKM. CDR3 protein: CASTFDRDRPYEQYF. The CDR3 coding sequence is TGTGCCAGCACCTTCGACCGGGACAGGCCCTACGAGCAGTACTTC. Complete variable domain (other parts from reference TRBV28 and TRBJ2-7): DVKVTQSSRYLVKRTGEKVFLECVQDMDHENMFWYRQDPGLGLRLIYFSYDVKMKEKGDIPEGYSVSREKKERFSLILESASTNQTSMYLCASTFDRDRPYEQYFGPGTRLTVT.

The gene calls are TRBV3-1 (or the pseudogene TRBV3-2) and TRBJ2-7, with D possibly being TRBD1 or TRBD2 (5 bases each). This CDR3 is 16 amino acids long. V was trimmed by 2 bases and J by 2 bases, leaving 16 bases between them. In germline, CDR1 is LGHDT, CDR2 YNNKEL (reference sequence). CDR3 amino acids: CASSQFGDVITYEQYF. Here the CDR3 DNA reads TGTGCCAGCAGCCAATTTGGGGACGTTATTACCTACGAGCAGTACTTC.

DNA for the CDR3: TGTGCCAGCGCTTGGACAGGGGCGATTTACAATGAGCAGTTCTTC. This encodes CASAWTGAIYNEQFF. The chain carries TRBV25-1 and TRBJ2-1; 9 bases agree with TRBD1. V was pared by 8 bases and J by 4 bases, with 9 bases of the junction left unmatched. CDR3 length: 15 residues. Germline lookup yields CDR1 MGHDK and CDR2 SYGVNS.

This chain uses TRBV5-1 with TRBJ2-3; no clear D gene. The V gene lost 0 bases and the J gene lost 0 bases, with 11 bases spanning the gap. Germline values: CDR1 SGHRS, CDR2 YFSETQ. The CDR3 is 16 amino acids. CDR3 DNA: TGCGCCAGCAGCTTGGGTGGATTTCCTAGCACAGATACGCAGTATTTT. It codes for CASSLGGFPSTDTQYF.

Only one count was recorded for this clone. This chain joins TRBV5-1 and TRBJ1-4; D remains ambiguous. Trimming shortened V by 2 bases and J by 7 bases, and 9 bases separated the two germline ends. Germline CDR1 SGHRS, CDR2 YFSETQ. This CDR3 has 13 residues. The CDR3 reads CASSFSPLEKLFF. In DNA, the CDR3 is TGCGCCAGCAGCTTTTCACCCCTTGAAAAACTGTTTTTT.